This is a list of T cell receptor beta chains from one sample in a study of blood T cell repertoires in COVID-19. TCRdb's table, derived via immunoSEQ multiplex PCR, lists solely in-frame clones and lacks some. The data show under 300,000 clones, around 83% seen once. Sequencing used peripheral blood. The origin of the receptors is a woman at least 80 years old with acute or convalescent COVID-19. Both conserved end residues are trimmed from each CDR3. The order of the fields is CDR3 protein, J gene, V gene, clone size. Clone size is not always given. Where it is, it says once, few, many or a class for expanded clones.

CDR3 protein: ASRGGIGNEQF
J gene: TRBJ2-1
V gene: TRBV5-1
clone size: .

CDR3 protein: ASSPSTGGLNQPQH
J gene: TRBJ1-5
V gene: TRBV18
clone size: .

CDR3 protein: ASSFIPGQGMPLH
J gene: TRBJ1-6
V gene: TRBV9
clone size: .

CDR3 protein: ASSVEDRQGAGQY
J gene: TRBJ2-7
V gene: TRBV9
clone size: once

CDR3 protein: ASGTRYNEQF
J gene: TRBJ2-1
V gene: TRBV30
clone size: .

CDR3 protein: ASSRDRRVGDEQY
J gene: TRBJ2-7
V gene: TRBV7-2
clone size: once

CDR3 protein: ASSPILPGQSGELF
J gene: TRBJ2-2
V gene: TRBV5-1
clone size: .

CDR3 protein: ATSRHIRDSGNTIY
J gene: TRBJ1-3
V gene: TRBV15
clone size: .

CDR3 protein: ASSYSRARANYGYT
J gene: TRBJ1-2
V gene: TRBV6-6
clone size: once

CDR3 protein: ASLPQGVRNSPLH
J gene: TRBJ1-6
V gene: TRBV28
clone size: few

CDR3 protein: ASSLTRGGQYEQF
J gene: TRBJ2-1
V gene: TRBV5-4
clone size: few

CDR3 protein: ASSEVADSLAKNIQY
J gene: TRBJ2-4
V gene: TRBV2
clone size: .

CDR3 protein: ASSERSPSYGYT
J gene: TRBJ1-2
V gene: TRBV6-1
clone size: .

CDR3 protein: ASTTTRALGNTEAF
J gene: TRBJ1-1
V gene: TRBV2
clone size: .

CDR3 protein: ASNLGGSSYEQY
J gene: TRBJ2-7
V gene: TRBV11-1
clone size: .

CDR3 protein: ASSIRRGPGFNQPQH
J gene: TRBJ1-5
V gene: TRBV19
clone size: few

CDR3 protein: ASSTGTGNSPLH
J gene: TRBJ1-6
V gene: TRBV27
clone size: .

CDR3 protein: ASSERGGQPQH
J gene: TRBJ1-5
V gene: TRBV2
clone size: .

CDR3 protein: ASSFRGSSYNEQF
J gene: TRBJ2-1
V gene: TRBV5-1
clone size: .

CDR3 protein: ASRGGERLGDGYT
J gene: TRBJ1-2
V gene: TRBV2
clone size: .

CDR3 protein: ASSQGQAGGPWTGELF
J gene: TRBJ2-2
V gene: TRBV3-1/TRBV3-2
clone size: few

CDR3 protein: ASSLDGTGDEQF
J gene: TRBJ2-1
V gene: TRBV5-1
clone size: .

CDR3 protein: ASSPEGAGRQPQH
J gene: TRBJ1-5
V gene: TRBV3-1/TRBV3-2
clone size: .

CDR3 protein: ASSATGSEQY
J gene: TRBJ2-7
V gene: TRBV18
clone size: .

CDR3 protein: ASSVTQGAFQETQY
J gene: TRBJ2-5
V gene: TRBV6-1
clone size: .

CDR3 protein: ASSKRTGRIQAF
J gene: TRBJ1-1
V gene: TRBV6-5
clone size: .

CDR3 protein: ASSMDPGVNTGELF
J gene: TRBJ2-2
V gene: TRBV19
clone size: .

CDR3 protein: ASSLEGGEAF
J gene: TRBJ1-1
V gene: TRBV27
clone size: .

CDR3 protein: ASSLLRGSGNTIY
J gene: TRBJ1-3
V gene: TRBV7-2
clone size: .

CDR3 protein: ASSLVQGGSYEQY
J gene: TRBJ2-7
V gene: TRBV28
clone size: .

CDR3 protein: ASSEDRGRGTDTQY
J gene: TRBJ2-3
V gene: TRBV5-1
clone size: .

CDR3 protein: ASSRRDRGPGTGELF
J gene: TRBJ2-2
V gene: TRBV5-6
clone size: .

CDR3 protein: ASSLTGSRSYEQY
J gene: TRBJ2-7
V gene: TRBV18
clone size: .

CDR3 protein: ASSYSQGSYEQY
J gene: TRBJ2-7
V gene: TRBV6-5
clone size: .

CDR3 protein: ASSVGTGAGNEAF
J gene: TRBJ1-1
V gene: TRBV9
clone size: .

CDR3 protein: ATSDRSGNINEQF
J gene: TRBJ2-1
V gene: TRBV24-1
clone size: few

CDR3 protein: ASRIDGGFTEAF
J gene: TRBJ1-1
V gene: TRBV27
clone size: .